One sample yielded the 22 T cell receptor beta chains listed below, sequenced in a study of T-cell reconstitution after alpha-beta-depleted transplantation in children. Preparing the TCRbeta library involved the use of unique molecular identifiers. TCRdb re-analysed the PCR reads in MiXCR, keeping a single row per CDR3 protein. The table lists some 290,000 distinct CDR3 sequences, 9.5% to 10% of them singletons. The sequencing used PBMCs from the stem cell graft donor, collected from the stem cell graft. These receptor sequences come from a human donor who donated a stem cell graft to a child with SCID.

This clonotype was recorded a few times. The CDR3 loop is CAINPDRGANVLTF. Here the CDR3 DNA reads TGTGCCATCAACCCGGACAGGGGGGCCAACGTCCTGACTTTC. This rearrangement joins TRBV10-3 to TRBJ2-6, with TRBD1 matching over 7 bases. The germline V gene encodes CDR1 ENHRY and CDR2 SYGVKD. V lost 7 bases, J lost 4 bases, and 4 bases stayed unmatched. This CDR3 comprises 14 residues.

The gene calls are TRBV18 and TRBJ1-1; D unresolved. Germline V gene data show CDR1 as KGHSH and CDR2 as LQKENI. V was shortened by 2 bases and J by 3 bases, with 10 bases between the two germline ends. This CDR3 has 14 residues. The CDR3 here is CASSPGFGDTEAFF. The CDR3 region has the DNA TGTGCCAGCTCACCAGGGTTTGGGGACACTGAAGCTTTCTTT. The full variable domain, its missing parts supplied by reference TRBV18 and TRBJ1-1, is NAGVMQNPRHLVRRRGQEARLRCSPMKGHSHVYWYRQLPEEGLKFMVYLQKENIIDESGMPKERFSAEFPKEGPSILRIQQVVRGDSAAYFCASSPGFGDTEAFFGQGTRLTVV.

This clonotype has ten or more counts. This chain joins TRBV2 and TRBJ1-2; the D gene is possibly TRBD1 (5 bases). Per germline, CDR1 SNHLY and CDR2 FYNNEI. This CDR3 is built from 13 residues. Trimming removed 3 bases from V and 0 bases from J, with 5 bases in between. CDR3 residues: CASSDRANYGYTF. The CDR3 DNA is TGTGCCAGCAGTGACAGGGCTAACTATGGCTACACCTTC.

Comment on this clonotype: This could be a read error, since a much larger clone is one nucleotide away. The V and J genes are TRBV5-1 and TRBJ2-2, with unresolved D. V gave up 0 bases and J gave up 6 bases, with 12 bases separating them. Looked up from germline, CDR1 is SGHRS and CDR2 is YFSETQ. The CDR3 sequence is 15 residues long. The CDR3 DNA sequence: TGCGCCAGCAGCTTGGGACATGGCATGGCCGGGGAGCTGTTTTTT. Residues: CASSLGHGMAGELFF.

The chain links TRBV12-3 or TRBV12-4 to TRBJ1-3; no clear D gene. This CDR3 contains 12 residues. V lost 6 bases and J lost 15, with 18 bases in between. The CDR3 nucleotides read TGTGCCAGCAGCCCGCGACATGGTCCAAAATATTTT. Protein: CASSPRHGPKYF.

The chain couples TRBV7-9 to TRBJ2-3; D perhaps matches TRBD2 (5 bases). The germline gives CDR1 SEHNR, CDR2 FQNEAQ (reference sequence). The V gene lost 5 bases and the J gene lost 1 base, with 19 bases spanning the gap. There are 17 residues in the CDR3. CDR3 sequence: CASSPGLGVLGTDTQYF. For the CDR3, the DNA is TGTGCCAGCAGCCCCGGTTTGGGAGTTTTGGGCACAGATACGCAGTATTTT.

The chain is built from TRBV3-1 and TRBJ1-1; 9 nucleotides match TRBD1. The CDR3 spans 15 residues. V was clipped by 10 bases and J by 5 bases; unmatched bases: 14. Germline CDR1 reads LGHDT; CDR2 reads YNNKEL (reference sequence). The CDR3 loop is CATTQAQGAGTEAFF. The CDR3 DNA reads TGTGCCACCACCCAAGCACAGGGGGCGGGGACTGAAGCTTTCTTT.

At least ten counts were recorded for this clonotype. The chain links TRBV20-1 to TRBJ2-1; TRBD2 agrees at 10 bases. CDR1 is DFQATT and CDR2 is SNEGSKA in the germline V gene (reference sequence). The CDR3 spans 14 residues. J lost 3 bases, V lost 6 bases, and 5 bases had no gene match. CDR3 in DNA: TGCAGTGCCACCAGCGGGGGGGTCTACAATGAGCAGTTCTTC. This sequence encodes CSATSGGVYNEQFF.

The sample holds a few counts of this clonotype. The CDR3 loop reads CASSWRGASNEQFF. DNA for the CDR3: TGCGCCAGCAGCTGGAGGGGGGCCAGCAATGAGCAGTTCTTC. The V and J genes are TRBV5-1 and TRBJ2-1; TRBD1 or TRBD2 may be the D gene (6 bases each). The CDR3 contains 14 residues. Looked up from germline, CDR1 is SGHRS and CDR2 is YFSETQ. Trimming left V 3 bases short and J 6 bases short, with 13 bases between.

The chain couples TRBV20-1 to TRBJ1-2; D might be TRBD1 (5 bases). Germline V gene sequence: CDR1 DFQATT, CDR2 SNEGSKA (reference sequence). The CDR3 covers 13 residues. With 3 bases removed from V and 5 bases from J, the gap between germline ends came to 13 bases. CDR3 sequence reads: CSARDDGTYGYTF. The CDR3 DNA reads TGCAGTGCTAGGGACGATGGGACTTATGGCTACACCTTC.

The rearrangement uses TRBV5-1 and TRBJ2-4, with 8 bases identical to TRBD2. CDR1 and CDR2 from the germline V gene are SGHRS and YFSETQ. The CDR3 loop spans 17 amino acids. The junction had 9 bases not matched to a gene; V was cut back by 0 bases and J by 4 bases. Here the CDR3 reads CASSLAIYAGGKNIQYF. CDR3 bases: TGCGCCAGCAGCTTGGCGATCTATGCGGGAGGAAAAAACATTCAGTACTTC.

This clonotype was counted a few times. The V and J genes are TRBV9 and TRBJ1-2; 10 bases are shared with TRBD1. This CDR3 comprises 16 residues. Per the germline V gene, CDR1 is SGDLS and CDR2 is YYNGEE. Trimming cost V 4 bases and J 8 bases; bases outside gene matches: 14. The CDR3 nucleotides read TGTGCCAGCAGCCCCCAGGTGGGGGGACAGGGGAACGGCTACACCTTC. It is translated as CASSPQVGGQGNGYTF.

This clonotype has more than one count but fewer than ten. V and J are TRBV15 and TRBJ2-2; D ambiguous. With 0 bases removed from V and 7 bases from J, the gap between germline ends came to 12 bases. CDR1 is LNHNV, CDR2 YYDKDF, per germline (reference sequence). The CDR3 runs to 15 residues. Here the CDR3 reads CATSRDLGWDGELFF. The CDR3, as DNA: TGTGCCACCAGCAGAGATCTAGGTTGGGACGGGGAGCTGTTTTTT.

This clonotype was picked up a small number of times. This sequence joins TRBV6-1 and TRBJ1-1; TRBD1 matches 9 bases. In germline, CDR1 is MNHNS, CDR2 SASEGT. The CDR3 runs to 16 residues. Trimming at V came to 7 bases and at J to 1 base, leaving 10 bases not matched to a gene. The CDR3 DNA reads TGTGCCAGCAAGCCGGGACAGGGTCAGGGGAACACTGAAGCTTTCTTT. This codes for CASKPGQGQGNTEAFF.

The sample holds many counts of this clonotype. This chain joins TRBV29-1 and TRBJ2-1, with 11 bases that match TRBD1. V gave up 0 bases and J gave up 10 bases; unmatched junction bases: 11. The CDR3 covers 16 residues. The germline V gene encodes CDR1 SQVTM and CDR2 ANQGSEA. CDR3 coding DNA: TGCAGCGTTGAAGACGCAGGACAGGGGGCTCCCGGGGAGCAGTTCTTC. This encodes CSVEDAGQGAPGEQFF.

This chain links TRBV20-1 with TRBJ1-6; 10 bases align to TRBD1. Germline CDR1 is DFQATT and CDR2 is SNEGSKA (reference sequence). The V gene end was trimmed by 3 bases and the J gene end by 7 bases; junction bases not matched to a gene: 6. The CDR3 spans 15 residues. The CDR3: CSARPATGGNSPLHF. CDR3 nucleotide sequence: TGCAGTGCTAGGCCAGCGACAGGGGGCAATTCACCCCTCCACTTT.

The chain uses TRBV7-9 and TRBJ2-7; 14 nucleotides align to TRBD2. J was trimmed by 7 bases and V by 5 bases; bases with no gene match: 10. The CDR3 loop spans 16 amino acids. Germline CDR1 reads SEHNR; CDR2 reads FQNEAQ (reference sequence). The CDR3, as DNA: TGTGCCAGCAGCCCGCTGACTAGCGGGGGGGCTCGTGAGCAGTACTTC. Protein sequence: CASSPLTSGGAREQYF.

The chain recombines TRBV2 with TRBJ2-3, with 7 bases aligning to TRBD2. V trimming: 8 bases; J trimming: 3 bases; junction bases outside the gene matches: 11. This CDR3 region has 15 residues. Germline CDR1 and CDR2: SNHLY and FYNNEI. The CDR3 sequence: CASWRGSGVTDTQYF. Here the CDR3 DNA reads TGTGCCAGCTGGCGAGGGAGCGGGGTAACAGATACGCAGTATTTT.

The V and J genes are TRBV20-1 and TRBJ2-3; 12 bases map to TRBD2. The CDR3 loop spans 16 amino acids. The germline V gene encodes CDR1 DFQATT and CDR2 SNEGSKA (reference sequence). V shed 1 base, J shed 2 bases, and the junction held 4 bases outside the gene matches. The CDR3 reads CSARGGLAGSTDTQYF. The CDR3 coding sequence is TGCAGTGCTAGAGGAGGACTAGCGGGGTCCACAGATACGCAGTATTTT.

This clonotype was found a few times. This CDR3 is CSLSGGAGTEAFF. The DNA for the CDR3 is TGCAGCCTCAGTGGGGGCGCGGGCACTGAAGCTTTCTTT. The J gene is TRBJ1-1, the V gene TRBV29-1; tentative D call: TRBD1 (6 bases). The CDR3 is made up of 13 amino acids. V lost 8 bases, J lost 4 bases, and 17 bases lay in between. Germline CDR1 SQVTM, CDR2 ANQGSEA.

This clonotype was recorded a few times. The rearrangement joins TRBV5-1 to TRBJ1-3, with a possible D match to TRBD1 (5 bases). Trimming took off 0 bases at V and 3 bases at J, with 7 bases between the two ends. In germline, CDR1 is SGHRS, CDR2 YFSETQ. The CDR3 is 14 amino acids. CDR3 in DNA: TGCGCCAGCAGCTTGGAAGGGGATGGAAACACCATATATTTT. As protein: CASSLEGDGNTIYF.

The CDR3 DNA reads TGCGCCAGCAGCTTGGACGCGGGGGGGCCAGATACGCAGTATTTT. Translation gives CASSLDAGGPDTQYF. V usage is TRBV5-1 and J usage is TRBJ2-3, with TRBD2 matching 9 bases. Trimming took 0 bases from V and 4 from J; bases not matched to a gene: 3. The CDR3 spans 15 residues. Germline V gene sequence: CDR1 SGHRS, CDR2 YFSETQ.